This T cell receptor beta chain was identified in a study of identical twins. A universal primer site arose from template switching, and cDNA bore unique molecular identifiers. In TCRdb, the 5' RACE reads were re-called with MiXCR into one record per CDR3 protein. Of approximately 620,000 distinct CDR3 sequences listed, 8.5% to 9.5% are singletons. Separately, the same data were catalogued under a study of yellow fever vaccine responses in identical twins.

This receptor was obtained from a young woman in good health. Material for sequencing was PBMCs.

CDR3 DNA: TGCAGTGCTAGAGATTTAGGGCGGAACACAGATACGCAGTATTTT. It is translated as CSARDLGRNTDTQYF. The chain is built from TRBV20-1 and TRBJ2-3; D remains ambiguous. CDR1 and CDR2 from the germline V gene are DFQATT and SNEGSKA (reference sequence). Trimming took off 0 bases at V and 2 bases at J, with 12 bases between the two ends. CDR3 length: 15 amino acids.